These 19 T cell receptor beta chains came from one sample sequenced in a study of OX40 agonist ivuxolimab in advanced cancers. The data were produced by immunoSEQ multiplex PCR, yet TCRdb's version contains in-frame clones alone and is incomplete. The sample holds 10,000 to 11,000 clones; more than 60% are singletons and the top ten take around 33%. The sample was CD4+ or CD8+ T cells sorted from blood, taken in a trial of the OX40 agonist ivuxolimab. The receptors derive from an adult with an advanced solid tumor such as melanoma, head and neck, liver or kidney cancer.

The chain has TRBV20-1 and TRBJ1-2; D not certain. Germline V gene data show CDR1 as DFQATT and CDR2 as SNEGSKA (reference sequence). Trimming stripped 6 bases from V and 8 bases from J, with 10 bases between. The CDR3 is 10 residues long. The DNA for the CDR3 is TGCAGTGCCCCCCATCGCGGCTACACCTTC. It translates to CSAPHRGYTF.

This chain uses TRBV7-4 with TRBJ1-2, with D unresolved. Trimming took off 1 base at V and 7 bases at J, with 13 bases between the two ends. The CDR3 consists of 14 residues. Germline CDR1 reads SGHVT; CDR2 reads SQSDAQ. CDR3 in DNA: TGTGCCAGCAGCTTAGAGGCCTGGGTGGGTGGCTACACCTTC. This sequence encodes CASSLEAWVGGYTF. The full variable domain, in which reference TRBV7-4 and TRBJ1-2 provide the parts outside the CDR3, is GAGVSQSPRYKVAKRGRDVALRCDSISGHVTLYWYRQTLGQGSEVLTYSQSDAQRDKSGRPSGRFSAERPERSVSTLKIQRTEQGDSAVYLCASSLEAWVGGYTFGSGTRLTVV.

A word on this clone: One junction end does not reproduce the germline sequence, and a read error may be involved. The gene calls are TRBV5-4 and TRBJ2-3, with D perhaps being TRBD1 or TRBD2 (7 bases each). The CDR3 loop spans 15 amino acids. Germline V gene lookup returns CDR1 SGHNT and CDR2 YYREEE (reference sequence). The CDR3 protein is CASRRGLAGTDTQYF. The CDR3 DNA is TGCGCCAGCAGGAGGGGGCTAGCGGGCACAGATACGCAGTATTTT. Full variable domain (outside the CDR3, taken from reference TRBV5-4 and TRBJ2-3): ETGVTQSPTHLIKTRGQQVTLRCSSQSGHNTVSWYQQALGQGPQFIFQYYREEENGRGNFPPRFSGLQFPNYSSELNVNALELDDSALYLCASRRGLAGTDTQYFGPGTRLTVL.

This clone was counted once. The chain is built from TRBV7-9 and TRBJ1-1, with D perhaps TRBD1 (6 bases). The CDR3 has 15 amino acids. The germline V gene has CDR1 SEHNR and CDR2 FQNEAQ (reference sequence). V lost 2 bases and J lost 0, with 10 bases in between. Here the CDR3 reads CASSLSQGLNTEAFF. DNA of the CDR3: TGTGCCAGCAGCTTATCACAGGGATTGAACACTGAAGCTTTCTTT. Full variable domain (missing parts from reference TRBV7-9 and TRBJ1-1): DTGVSQNPRHKITKRGQNVTFRCDPISEHNRLYWYRQTLGQGPEFLTYFQNEAQLEKSRLLSDRFSAERPKGSFSTLEIQRTEQGDSAMYLCASSLSQGLNTEAFFGQGTRLTVV.

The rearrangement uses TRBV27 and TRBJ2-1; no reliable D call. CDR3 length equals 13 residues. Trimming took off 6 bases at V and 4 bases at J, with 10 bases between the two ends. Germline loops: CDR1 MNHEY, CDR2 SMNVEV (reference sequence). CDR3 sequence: CASSRTYYNEQFF. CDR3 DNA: TGTGCCAGCAGCAGAACCTATTACAATGAGCAGTTCTTC.

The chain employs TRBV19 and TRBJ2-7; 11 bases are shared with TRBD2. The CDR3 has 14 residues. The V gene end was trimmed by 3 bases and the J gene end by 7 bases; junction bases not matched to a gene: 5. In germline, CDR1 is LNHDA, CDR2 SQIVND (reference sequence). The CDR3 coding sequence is TGTGCCAGTAGTATCGGGACTAGCGGTTTAGAGCAGTACTTC. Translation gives CASSIGTSGLEQYF.

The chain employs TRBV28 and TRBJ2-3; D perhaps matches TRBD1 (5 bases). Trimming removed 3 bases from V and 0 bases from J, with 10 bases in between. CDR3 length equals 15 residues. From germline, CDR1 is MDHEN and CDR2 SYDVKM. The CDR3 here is CASSFIRGSTDTQYF. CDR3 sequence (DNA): TGTGCCAGCAGTTTTATAAGGGGTAGCACAGATACGCAGTATTTT.

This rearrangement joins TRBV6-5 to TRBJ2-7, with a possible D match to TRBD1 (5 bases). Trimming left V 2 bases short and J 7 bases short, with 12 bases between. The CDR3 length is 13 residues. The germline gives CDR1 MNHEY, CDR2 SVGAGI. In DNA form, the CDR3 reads TGTGCCAGCAGTTACGCTGTGGACACTGAGCAGTACTTC. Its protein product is CASSYAVDTEQYF.

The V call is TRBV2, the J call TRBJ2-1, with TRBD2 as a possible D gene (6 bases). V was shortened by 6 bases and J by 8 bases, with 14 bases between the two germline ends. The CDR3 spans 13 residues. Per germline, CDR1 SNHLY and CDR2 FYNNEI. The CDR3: CASRGLAEHEQFF. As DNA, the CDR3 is TGTGCCAGCAGGGGACTGGCAGAGCATGAGCAGTTCTTC.

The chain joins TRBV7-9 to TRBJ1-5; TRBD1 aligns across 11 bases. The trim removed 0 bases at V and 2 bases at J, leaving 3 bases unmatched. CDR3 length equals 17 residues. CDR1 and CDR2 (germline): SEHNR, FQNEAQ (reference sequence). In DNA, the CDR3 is TGTGCCAGCAGCTTAGCAGGACAGGGGGCCGGCAATCAGCCCCAGCATTTT. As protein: CASSLAGQGAGNQPQHF. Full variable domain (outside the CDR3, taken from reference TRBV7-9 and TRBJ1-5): DTGVSQNPRHKITKRGQNVTFRCDPISEHNRLYWYRQTLGQGPEFLTYFQNEAQLEKSRLLSDRFSAERPKGSFSTLEIQRTEQGDSAMYLCASSLAGQGAGNQPQHFGDGTRLSIL.

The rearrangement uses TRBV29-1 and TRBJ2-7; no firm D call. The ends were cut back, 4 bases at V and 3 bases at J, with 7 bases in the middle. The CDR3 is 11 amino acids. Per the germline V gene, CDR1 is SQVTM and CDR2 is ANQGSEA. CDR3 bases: TGCAGCGTTGTTTTCAGCTACGAGCAGTACTTC. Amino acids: CSVVFSYEQYF.

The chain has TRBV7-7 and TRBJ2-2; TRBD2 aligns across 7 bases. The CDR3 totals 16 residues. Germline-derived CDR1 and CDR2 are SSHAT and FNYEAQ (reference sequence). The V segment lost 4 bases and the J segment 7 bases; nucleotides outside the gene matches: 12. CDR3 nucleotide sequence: TGTGCCAGCAGCTCCGGACTAGTAGGGGTCGGCGGGGAGCTGTTTTTT. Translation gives CASSSGLVGVGGELFF. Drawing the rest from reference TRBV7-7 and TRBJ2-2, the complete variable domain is GAGVSQSPRYKVTKRGQDVTLRCDPISSHATLYWYQQALGQGPEFLTYFNYEAQPDKSGLPSDRFSAERPEGSISTLTIQRTEQRDSAMYRCASSSGLVGVGGELFFGEGSRLTVL.

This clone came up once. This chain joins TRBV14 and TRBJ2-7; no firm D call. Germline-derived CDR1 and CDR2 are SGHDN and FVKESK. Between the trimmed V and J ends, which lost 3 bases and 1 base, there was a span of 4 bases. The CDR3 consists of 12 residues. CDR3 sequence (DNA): TGTGCCAGCAGCCAGGTGTCCTACGAGCAGTACTTC. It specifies CASSQVSYEQYF.

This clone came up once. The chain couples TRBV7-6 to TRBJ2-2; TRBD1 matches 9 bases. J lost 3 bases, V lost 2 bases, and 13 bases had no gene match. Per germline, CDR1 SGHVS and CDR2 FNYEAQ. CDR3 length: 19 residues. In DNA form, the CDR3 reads TGTGCCAGCAGCTTAAACCGACAGGGGGATAGTTTGGACACCGGGGAGCTGTTTTTT. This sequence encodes CASSLNRQGDSLDTGELFF.

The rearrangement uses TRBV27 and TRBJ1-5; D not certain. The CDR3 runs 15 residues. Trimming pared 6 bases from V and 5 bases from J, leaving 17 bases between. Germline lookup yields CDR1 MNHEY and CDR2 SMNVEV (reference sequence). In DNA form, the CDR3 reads TGTGCCAGCAGGCCCACGGGCGGTAAAGATCAGCCCCAGCATTTT. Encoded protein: CASRPTGGKDQPQHF.

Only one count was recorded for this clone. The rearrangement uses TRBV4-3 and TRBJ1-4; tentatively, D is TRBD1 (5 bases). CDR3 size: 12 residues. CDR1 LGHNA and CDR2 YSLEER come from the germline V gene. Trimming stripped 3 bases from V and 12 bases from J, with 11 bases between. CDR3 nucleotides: TGCGCCAGCAGCCAGAAAACAGGAGAACTGTTTTTT. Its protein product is CASSQKTGELFF.

The CDR3 DNA follows: TGTGCCAGCAGTCCGGCGGCAGGGTACAATGAGCAGTTCTTC. Translated, it gives CASSPAAGYNEQFF. The chain couples TRBV27 to TRBJ2-1, with D possibly matching TRBD1 (5 bases). This CDR3 is 14 amino acids long. Germline lookup yields CDR1 MNHEY and CDR2 SMNVEV (reference sequence). Deletions cut 5 bases from V and 4 bases from J, with 12 bases between.

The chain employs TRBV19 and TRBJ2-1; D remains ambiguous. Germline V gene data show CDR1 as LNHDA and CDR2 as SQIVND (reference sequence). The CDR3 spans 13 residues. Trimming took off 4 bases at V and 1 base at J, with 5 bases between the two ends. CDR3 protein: CASSTQSYNEQFF. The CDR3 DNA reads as TGTGCCAGTAGTACTCAATCCTACAATGAGCAGTTCTTC. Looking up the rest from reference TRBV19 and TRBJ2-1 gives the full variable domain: DGGITQSPKYLFRKEGQNVTLSCEQNLNHDAMYWYRQDPGQGLRLIYYSQIVNDFQKGDIAEGYSVSREKKESFPLTVTSAQKNPTAFYLCASSTQSYNEQFFGPGTRLTVL.

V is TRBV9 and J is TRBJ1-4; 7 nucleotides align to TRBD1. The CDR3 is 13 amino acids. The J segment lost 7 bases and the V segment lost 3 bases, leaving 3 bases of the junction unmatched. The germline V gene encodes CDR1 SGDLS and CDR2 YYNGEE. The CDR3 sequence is CASSAAGGEKLFF. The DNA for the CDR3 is TGTGCCAGCAGCGCAGCAGGGGGTGAAAAACTGTTTTTT.